Listed here are 9 T cell receptor beta chains from one sample, sequenced in a study of human T cells and chemical hapten exposure. TCRdb recomputed calls from the RACE reads with MiXCR, one row per CDR3 protein. The sample gives fewer than 150,000 distinct CDR3 sequences, 13% of which show up once; around 2.7% is in the top ten. The time point denotes: pre-sensitization, week 0. Stated treatment: therapeutic diphenylcyclopropenone sensitization with weekly scalp DPC. The sample was whole blood, taken in connection with sensitization to the hapten diphenylcyclopropenone (DPC). The origin of the receptors is a woman aged 18 to 35 with alopecia areata. Some clones in this sample may be carry-over from other donors' samples.

This CDR3 reads CASSHRGRYEQYF. The CDR3 coding sequence is TGTGCCAGCAGCCACAGGGGGCGCTACGAGCAGTACTTC. V gene TRBV3-1 combines with J gene TRBJ2-7, with TRBD1 identical over 8 bases. Trimming cost V 3 bases and J 3 bases; bases outside gene matches: 1. Germline CDR1 LGHDT, CDR2 YNNKEL (reference sequence). The CDR3 runs 13 residues.

The V gene is TRBV12-3 or TRBV12-4, the J gene TRBJ1-6, with 7 nucleotides matching TRBD1. Losses at the gene ends were 6 bases for V and 7 bases for J; bases not matched to a gene: 6. The CDR3 extends over 14 amino acids. The CDR3 here is CASREDRPNSPLHF. Written as DNA, the CDR3 is TGTGCCAGCAGGGAGGACAGGCCGAATTCACCCCTCCACTTT.

The V gene is TRBV5-1, the J gene TRBJ2-1; the match to TRBD1 covers 8 bases. The CDR3 totals 14 residues. Germline trimming cut 4 bases from V and 4 bases from J; bases unmatched to any gene: 4. Germline loops: CDR1 SGHRS, CDR2 YFSETQ. CDR3 loop: CASSRWTGYNEQFF. The CDR3 DNA follows: TGCGCCAGCAGCCGCTGGACAGGGTACAATGAGCAGTTCTTC.

This clonotype was detected a few times. The rearrangement joins TRBV5-1 to TRBJ2-1, with 7 bases matching TRBD1. V lost 2 bases to trimming and J lost 10 bases; unmatched junction nucleotides: 12. This CDR3 is built from 15 residues. Germline V gives CDR1 SGHRS, CDR2 YFSETQ. The CDR3 DNA follows: TGCGCCAGCAGCTTACTTCAGGACAGGTCTCGGGAGCAGTTCTTC. Encoded protein: CASSLLQDRSREQFF. The complete variable domain, with remaining parts taken from reference TRBV5-1 and TRBJ2-1, reads KAGVTQTPRYLIKTRGQQVTLSCSPISGHRSVSWYQQTPGQGLQFLFEYFSETQRNKGNFPGRFSGRQFSNSRSEMNVSTLELGDSALYLCASSLLQDRSREQFFGPGTRLTVL.

This clonotype was seen a few times. This chain connects TRBV3-1 to TRBJ1-5, with D hard to call. Germline assignment: CDR1 LGHDT and CDR2 YNNKEL (reference sequence). This CDR3 has 14 residues. The ends were cut back, 1 base at V and 4 bases at J, with 8 bases in the middle. The CDR3 region is CASSQGVGNQPQHF. The DNA of the CDR3 is TGTGCCAGCAGCCAAGGGGTCGGGAATCAGCCCCAGCATTTT.

The table lists this clonotype with many counts. The chain combines TRBV3-1 with TRBJ2-7; 10 nucleotides match TRBD1. The CDR3 has 17 amino acids. Germline CDR1 is LGHDT and CDR2 is YNNKEL (reference sequence). V shed 3 bases and J 2 bases; nucleotides not matched to a gene: 10. This CDR3 reads CASSQTPWTGGAYEQYF. CDR3 nucleotides: TGTGCCAGCAGCCAGACCCCTTGGACAGGGGGTGCCTACGAGCAGTACTTC.

The chain links TRBV5-1 to TRBJ2-3, with D unclear. Germline V gene data show CDR1 as SGHRS and CDR2 as YFSETQ. The CDR3 contains 13 residues. V was trimmed by 4 bases and J by 4 bases, leaving 10 bases between them. CDR3 in amino acids: CASSRIEADTQYF. The DNA for the CDR3 is TGCGCCAGCAGCCGGATCGAGGCAGATACGCAGTATTTT.

The chain links TRBV5-5 to TRBJ2-1; TRBD2 matches 7 bases. Germline assignment: CDR1 SGHKS and CDR2 YYEKEE (reference sequence). CDR3 length equals 15 residues. Unmatched junction bases numbered 13, after V lost 4 bases and J lost 9 bases. The CDR3 protein is CASSQKRGLESEQFF. As DNA, the CDR3 is TGTGCCAGCAGCCAAAAGCGGGGTTTAGAGAGTGAGCAGTTCTTC.

The CDR3 protein is CASSWGGRETQYF. CDR3 DNA: TGTGCCAGCAGTTGGGGGGGTCGGGAGACCCAGTACTTC. The chain combines TRBV27 with TRBJ2-5, with 7 bases fitting TRBD2. With 4 bases clipped from V and 5 bases from J, the junction kept 4 bases outside the gene matches. CDR3 length: 13 residues. From germline, CDR1 is MNHEY and CDR2 SMNVEV (reference sequence).